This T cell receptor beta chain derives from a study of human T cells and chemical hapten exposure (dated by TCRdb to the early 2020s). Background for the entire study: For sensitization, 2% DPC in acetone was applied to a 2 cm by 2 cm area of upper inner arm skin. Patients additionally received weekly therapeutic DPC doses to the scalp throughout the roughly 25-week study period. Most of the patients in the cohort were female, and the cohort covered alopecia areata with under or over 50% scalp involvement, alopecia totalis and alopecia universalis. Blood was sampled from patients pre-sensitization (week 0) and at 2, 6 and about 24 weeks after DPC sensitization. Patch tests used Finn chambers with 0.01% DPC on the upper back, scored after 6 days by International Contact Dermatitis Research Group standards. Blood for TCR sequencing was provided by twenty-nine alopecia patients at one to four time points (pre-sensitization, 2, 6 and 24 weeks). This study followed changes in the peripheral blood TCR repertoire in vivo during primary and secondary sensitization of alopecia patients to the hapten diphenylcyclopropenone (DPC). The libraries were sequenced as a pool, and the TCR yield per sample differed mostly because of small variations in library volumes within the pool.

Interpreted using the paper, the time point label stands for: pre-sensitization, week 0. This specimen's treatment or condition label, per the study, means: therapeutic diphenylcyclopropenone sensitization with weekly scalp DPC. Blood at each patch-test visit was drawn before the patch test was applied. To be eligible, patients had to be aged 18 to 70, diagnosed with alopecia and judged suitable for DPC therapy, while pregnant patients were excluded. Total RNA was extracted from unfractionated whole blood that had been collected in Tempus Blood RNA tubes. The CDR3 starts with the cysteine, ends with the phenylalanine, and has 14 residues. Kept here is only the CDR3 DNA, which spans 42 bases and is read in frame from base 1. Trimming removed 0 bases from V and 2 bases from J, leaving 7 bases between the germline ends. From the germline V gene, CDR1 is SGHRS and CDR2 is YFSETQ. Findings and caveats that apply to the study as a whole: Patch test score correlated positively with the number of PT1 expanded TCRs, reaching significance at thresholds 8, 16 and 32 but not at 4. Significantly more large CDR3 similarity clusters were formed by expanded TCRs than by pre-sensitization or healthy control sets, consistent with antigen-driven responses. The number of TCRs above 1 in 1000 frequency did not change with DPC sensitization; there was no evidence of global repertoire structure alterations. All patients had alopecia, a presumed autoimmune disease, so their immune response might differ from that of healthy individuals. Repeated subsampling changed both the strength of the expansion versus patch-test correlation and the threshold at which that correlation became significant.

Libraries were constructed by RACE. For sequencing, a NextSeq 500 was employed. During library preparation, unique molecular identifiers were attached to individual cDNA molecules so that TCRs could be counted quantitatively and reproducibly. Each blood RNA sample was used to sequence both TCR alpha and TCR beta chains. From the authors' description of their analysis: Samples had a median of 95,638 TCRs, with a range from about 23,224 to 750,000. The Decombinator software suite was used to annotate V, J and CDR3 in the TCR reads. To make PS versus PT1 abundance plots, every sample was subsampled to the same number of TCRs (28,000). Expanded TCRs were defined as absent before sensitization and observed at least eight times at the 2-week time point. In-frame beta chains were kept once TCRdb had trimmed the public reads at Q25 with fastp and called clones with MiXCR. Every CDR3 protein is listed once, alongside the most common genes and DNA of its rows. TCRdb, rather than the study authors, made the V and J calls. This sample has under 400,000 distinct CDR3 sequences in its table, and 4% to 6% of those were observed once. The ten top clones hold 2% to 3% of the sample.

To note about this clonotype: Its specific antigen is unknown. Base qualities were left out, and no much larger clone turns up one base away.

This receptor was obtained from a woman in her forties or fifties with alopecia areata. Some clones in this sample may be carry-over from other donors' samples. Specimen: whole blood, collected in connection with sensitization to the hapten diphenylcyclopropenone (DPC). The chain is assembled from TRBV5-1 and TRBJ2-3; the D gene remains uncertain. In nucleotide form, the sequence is TGCGCCAGCAGCTTGGTTCTAATCACAGATACGCAGTATTTT. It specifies CASSLVLITDTQYF. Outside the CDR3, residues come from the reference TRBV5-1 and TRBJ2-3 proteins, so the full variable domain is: KAGVTQTPRYLIKTRGQQVTLSCSPISGHRSVSWYQQTPGQGLQFLFEYFSETQRNKGNFPGRFSGRQFSNSRSEMNVSTLELGDSALYLCASSLVLITDTQYFGPGTRLTVL.